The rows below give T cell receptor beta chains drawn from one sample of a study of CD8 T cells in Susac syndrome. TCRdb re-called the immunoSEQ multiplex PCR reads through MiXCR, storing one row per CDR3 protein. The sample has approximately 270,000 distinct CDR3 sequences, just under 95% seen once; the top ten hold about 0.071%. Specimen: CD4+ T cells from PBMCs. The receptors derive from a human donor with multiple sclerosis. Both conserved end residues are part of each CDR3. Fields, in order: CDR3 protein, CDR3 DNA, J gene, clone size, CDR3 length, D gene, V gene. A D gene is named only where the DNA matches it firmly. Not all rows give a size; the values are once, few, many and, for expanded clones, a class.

CDR3 protein: CASSYLGGATEAFF
CDR3 DNA: TGTGCCAGCTCCTACCTTGGGGGGGCCACTGAAGCTTTCTTT
J gene: TRBJ1-1
clone size: -
CDR3 length: 14
D gene: -
V gene: TRBV18

CDR3 protein: CSARVDRDLDGYTF
CDR3 DNA: TGCAGTGCTAGAGTAGACAGGGATCTTGATGGCTACACCTTC
J gene: TRBJ1-2
clone size: once
CDR3 length: 14
D gene: TRBD1
V gene: TRBV20-1

CDR3 protein: CAISDLETVEAFF
CDR3 DNA: TGTGCCATCAGTGATCTTGAGACAGTTGAAGCTTTCTTT
J gene: TRBJ1-1
clone size: -
CDR3 length: 13
D gene: -
V gene: TRBV10-3

CDR3 protein: CASSSIQGSGANVLTF
CDR3 DNA: TGTGCCAGCAGCTCAATTCAGGGTTCTGGGGCCAACGTCCTGACTTTC
J gene: TRBJ2-6
clone size: -
CDR3 length: 16
D gene: -
V gene: TRBV11-2

CDR3 protein: CASSQGTSRPGELFF
CDR3 DNA: TGTGCCAGCAGCCAAGGGACTAGTAGGCCCGGGGAGCTGTTTTTT
J gene: TRBJ2-2
clone size: -
CDR3 length: 15
D gene: TRBD2
V gene: TRBV3-1

CDR3 protein: CAISASQGLAKNIQYF
CDR3 DNA: TGTGCCATCAGTGCGTCACAGGGGCTAGCCAAAAACATTCAGTACTTC
J gene: TRBJ2-4
clone size: -
CDR3 length: 16
D gene: TRBD1
V gene: TRBV10-3

CDR3 protein: CRRAGADEQFF
CDR3 DNA: TGCAGAAGGGCCGGGGCGGATGAGCAGTTCTTC
J gene: TRBJ2-1
clone size: -
CDR3 length: 11
D gene: -
V gene: TRBV29-1

CDR3 protein: CASSSPSGTGGNSPLHF
CDR3 DNA: TGTGCCAGCAGCTCCCCGTCCGGGACAGGGGGCAACTCACCCCTCCACTTT
J gene: TRBJ1-6
clone size: -
CDR3 length: 17
D gene: TRBD1
V gene: TRBV27

CDR3 protein: CASSLAGEYYEQYF
CDR3 DNA: TGTGCCAGCAGCTTAGCGGGGGAATACTACGAGCAGTACTTC
J gene: TRBJ2-7
clone size: -
CDR3 length: 14
D gene: -
V gene: TRBV7-9

CDR3 protein: CASQGGTFQETQYF
CDR3 DNA: TGTGCCAGCCAAGGGGGGACCTTTCAAGAGACCCAGTACTTC
J gene: TRBJ2-5
clone size: -
CDR3 length: 14
D gene: -
V gene: TRBV2

CDR3 protein: CASSRTRAGNTIYF
CDR3 DNA: TGTGCCAGCAGTCGGACCCGGGCTGGAAACACCATATATTTT
J gene: TRBJ1-3
clone size: -
CDR3 length: 14
D gene: -
V gene: TRBV12-3/TRBV12-4

CDR3 protein: CSAPPDRVGQPQHF
CDR3 DNA: TGCAGTGCGCCCCCGGACAGGGTAGGGCAGCCCCAGCATTTT
J gene: TRBJ1-5
clone size: -
CDR3 length: 14
D gene: TRBD1
V gene: TRBV20-1

CDR3 protein: CASSQPNYGYTF
CDR3 DNA: TGTGCCAGCAGTCAGCCGAACTATGGCTACACCTTC
J gene: TRBJ1-2
clone size: -
CDR3 length: 12
D gene: -
V gene: TRBV6-5

CDR3 protein: CASSQEPMQPQHF
CDR3 DNA: TGTGCCAGCAGCCAAGAGCCCATGCAGCCCCAGCATTTT
J gene: TRBJ1-5
clone size: -
CDR3 length: 13
D gene: -
V gene: TRBV3-1

CDR3 protein: CASSRHVGGQGPTEAFF
CDR3 DNA: TGTGCCAGCAGCCGCCATGTGGGGGGACAGGGACCAACTGAAGCTTTCTTT
J gene: TRBJ1-1
clone size: -
CDR3 length: 17
D gene: TRBD1
V gene: TRBV4-2

CDR3 protein: CASSYGTGVSNQPQHF
CDR3 DNA: TGTGCCAGCAGTTACGGGACAGGGGTTAGCAATCAGCCCCAGCATTTT
J gene: TRBJ1-5
clone size: -
CDR3 length: 16
D gene: TRBD1
V gene: TRBV6-6

CDR3 protein: CASYKTGTATGELFF
CDR3 DNA: TGTGCCAGCTATAAGACCGGGACAGCTACCGGGGAGCTGTTTTTT
J gene: TRBJ2-2
clone size: -
CDR3 length: 15
D gene: TRBD1
V gene: TRBV2

CDR3 protein: CASRGDGYEQFF
CDR3 DNA: TGTGCCAGCAGGGGAGATGGGTATGAGCAGTTCTTC
J gene: TRBJ2-1
clone size: -
CDR3 length: 12
D gene: -
V gene: TRBV2

CDR3 protein: CASSALGSGNTIYF
CDR3 DNA: TGTGCCAGCAGTGCTCTGGGCTCTGGAAACACCATATATTTT
J gene: TRBJ1-3
clone size: -
CDR3 length: 14
D gene: -
V gene: TRBV6-6

CDR3 protein: CASSPGPGTGDTQYF
CDR3 DNA: TGTGCCAGCAGCCCAGGCCCCGGGACCGGTGATACGCAGTATTTT
J gene: TRBJ2-3
clone size: -
CDR3 length: 15
D gene: -
V gene: TRBV7-3

CDR3 protein: CASSQGAGAGEKLFF
CDR3 DNA: TGCGCCAGCAGCCAAGGGGCAGGGGCGGGAGAAAAACTGTTTTTT
J gene: TRBJ1-4
clone size: -
CDR3 length: 15
D gene: -
V gene: TRBV4-1

CDR3 protein: CASSQGNGGNQPQHF
CDR3 DNA: TGTGCCAGCAGCCAAGGTAATGGGGGCAATCAGCCCCAGCATTTT
J gene: TRBJ1-5
clone size: once
CDR3 length: 15
D gene: -
V gene: TRBV4-2

CDR3 protein: CAWSAQALAGERTYEQYF
CDR3 DNA: TGTGCCTGGAGTGCCCAAGCACTAGCGGGGGAAAGAACCTACGAGCAGTACTTC
J gene: TRBJ2-7
clone size: -
CDR3 length: 18
D gene: TRBD2
V gene: TRBV30

CDR3 protein: CASSLNALISYNEQFF
CDR3 DNA: TGTGCCAGCAGCTTAAATGCCTTGATAAGCTACAATGAGCAGTTCTTC
J gene: TRBJ2-1
clone size: -
CDR3 length: 16
D gene: -
V gene: TRBV7-9

CDR3 protein: CASSFLGPGRRDSNQPQHF
CDR3 DNA: TGTGCCAGCAGCTTTTTAGGCCCGGGACGGAGAGATAGCAATCAGCCCCAGCATTTT
J gene: TRBJ1-5
clone size: -
CDR3 length: 19
D gene: -
V gene: TRBV5-4

CDR3 protein: CASSPSGTENEKLFF
CDR3 DNA: TGTGCCAGCAGCCCTTCCGGGACAGAGAATGAAAAACTGTTTTTT
J gene: TRBJ1-4
clone size: once
CDR3 length: 15
D gene: TRBD1
V gene: TRBV3-1

CDR3 protein: CASRTATGESYGYTF
CDR3 DNA: TGCGCCAGCAGGACCGCCACAGGGGAAAGCTATGGCTACACCTTC
J gene: TRBJ1-2
clone size: -
CDR3 length: 15
D gene: TRBD1
V gene: TRBV5-1

CDR3 protein: CASSQGFQSQPQHF
CDR3 DNA: TGTGCCAGCAGCCAAGGTTTCCAGAGTCAGCCCCAGCATTTT
J gene: TRBJ1-5
clone size: -
CDR3 length: 14
D gene: -
V gene: TRBV3-1

CDR3 protein: CASSRIQAENTGELFF
CDR3 DNA: TGTGCCAGCTCACGGATTCAAGCGGAGAACACCGGGGAGCTGTTTTTT
J gene: TRBJ2-2
clone size: -
CDR3 length: 16
D gene: -
V gene: TRBV18

CDR3 protein: CASSTGTGAKYQPQHF
CDR3 DNA: TGTGCCAGCAGCACGGGGACAGGGGCGAAGTATCAGCCCCAGCATTTT
J gene: TRBJ1-5
clone size: -
CDR3 length: 16
D gene: -
V gene: TRBV21-1

CDR3 protein: CAITGQLSSPLHF
CDR3 DNA: TGTGCCATCACGGGACAATTAAGTTCACCCCTCCACTTT
J gene: TRBJ1-6
clone size: once
CDR3 length: 13
D gene: -
V gene: TRBV10-3

CDR3 protein: CASSSIRGQQETQYF
CDR3 DNA: TGTGCCAGCAGCTCCATTAGGGGGCAACAAGAGACCCAGTACTTC
J gene: TRBJ2-5
clone size: -
CDR3 length: 15
D gene: TRBD1
V gene: TRBV7-9

CDR3 protein: CSVVKEGGAGYTF
CDR3 DNA: TGCAGCGTTGTTAAGGAGGGTGGTGCTGGCTACACCTTC
J gene: TRBJ1-2
clone size: -
CDR3 length: 13
D gene: -
V gene: TRBV29-1

CDR3 protein: CASSETGTGGSYEQYF
CDR3 DNA: TGTGCCAGCAGTGAAACCGGGACGGGGGGCTCCTACGAGCAGTACTTC
J gene: TRBJ2-7
clone size: -
CDR3 length: 16
D gene: TRBD2
V gene: TRBV6-1

CDR3 protein: CSARDLETQYF
CDR3 DNA: TGCAGTGCTAGAGATCTGGAGACCCAGTACTTC
J gene: TRBJ2-5
clone size: -
CDR3 length: 11
D gene: -
V gene: TRBV20-1

CDR3 protein: CASRPGPRGGANVLTF
CDR3 DNA: TGTGCCAGCAGGCCGGGACCGAGGGGAGGGGCCAACGTCCTGACTTTC
J gene: TRBJ2-6
clone size: -
CDR3 length: 16
D gene: -
V gene: TRBV11-2

CDR3 protein: CASRVTTDNSPLHF
CDR3 DNA: TGTGCCAGTAGGGTGACGACCGATAATTCACCCCTCCACTTT
J gene: TRBJ1-6
clone size: -
CDR3 length: 14
D gene: -
V gene: TRBV19

CDR3 protein: CASTPGGFNEQYF
CDR3 DNA: TGTGCCAGCACCCCCGGTGGGTTCAACGAGCAGTACTTC
J gene: TRBJ2-7
clone size: -
CDR3 length: 13
D gene: -
V gene: TRBV9

CDR3 protein: CASSPGTAYGYTF
CDR3 DNA: TGTGCCAGCTCACCCGGGACAGCTTATGGCTACACCTTC
J gene: TRBJ1-2
clone size: few
CDR3 length: 13
D gene: TRBD1
V gene: TRBV18

CDR3 protein: CSDHRGRTEAFF
CDR3 DNA: TGCTCGGACCACAGGGGGCGGACTGAAGCTTTCTTT
J gene: TRBJ1-1
clone size: -
CDR3 length: 12
D gene: TRBD1
V gene: TRBV29-1

CDR3 protein: CASSPGDGSEYGNQPQHF
CDR3 DNA: TGTGCCAGCTCACCGGGGGACGGCTCCGAATACGGCAATCAGCCCCAGCATTTT
J gene: TRBJ1-5
clone size: -
CDR3 length: 18
D gene: -
V gene: TRBV18

CDR3 protein: CASSLLGGLSNQPQHF
CDR3 DNA: TGTGCCAGCAGTTTATTAGGGGGTTTGAGCAATCAGCCCCAGCATTTT
J gene: TRBJ1-5
clone size: -
CDR3 length: 16
D gene: -
V gene: TRBV27

CDR3 protein: CATGLSGDYNEQFF
CDR3 DNA: TGTGCCACGGGACTTAGCGGAGACTACAATGAGCAGTTCTTC
J gene: TRBJ2-1
clone size: -
CDR3 length: 14
D gene: -
V gene: TRBV24-1

CDR3 protein: CASSPGRRTLWDYTF
CDR3 DNA: TGTGCCAGCAGCCCCGGTAGGCGGACTCTATGGGACTACACCTTC
J gene: TRBJ1-2
clone size: -
CDR3 length: 15
D gene: -
V gene: TRBV3-1

CDR3 protein: CASSYRSRGRQPQHF
CDR3 DNA: TGTGCCAGCAGTTACAGGAGCAGGGGGCGACAGCCCCAGCATTTT
J gene: TRBJ1-5
clone size: once
CDR3 length: 15
D gene: TRBD1
V gene: TRBV6-5

CDR3 protein: CASSIQGGETQYF
CDR3 DNA: TGTGCCAGCAGCATCCAGGGAGGGGAGACCCAGTACTTC
J gene: TRBJ2-5
clone size: -
CDR3 length: 13
D gene: TRBD2
V gene: TRBV9

CDR3 protein: CASRTGIEETQYF
CDR3 DNA: TGCGCCAGCCGCACAGGGATCGAGGAGACCCAGTACTTC
J gene: TRBJ2-5
clone size: -
CDR3 length: 13
D gene: -
V gene: TRBV5-1

CDR3 protein: CASSLEVDTEAFF
CDR3 DNA: TGTGCCAGCAGCTTAGAAGTGGACACTGAAGCTTTCTTT
J gene: TRBJ1-1
clone size: -
CDR3 length: 13
D gene: -
V gene: TRBV7-6

CDR3 protein: CASSLGGTGSGQPQHF
CDR3 DNA: TGTGCCAGCAGCTTGGGCGGGACAGGGAGCGGTCAGCCCCAGCATTTT
J gene: TRBJ1-5
clone size: -
CDR3 length: 16
D gene: TRBD1
V gene: TRBV5-4